This T cell receptor beta chain was found in a study of cytomegalovirus exposure and HLA in healthy donors. Findings and limits, study-wide: In an earlier analysis, productive rearrangement rates for most beta V segments clustered near 87% or 30%.

The donors (healthy individuals) were bone marrow donors. Germline V gene data show CDR1 as MNHEY and CDR2 as SVGAGI. The germline V and J ends were trimmed by 4 bases and 6 bases, with 13 bases remaining between them. The CDR3 is 13 residues long. Comment on this clone: Its specificity is not known.

Vbeta (60) and Jbeta (13) primers were used in the PCR. The assay was immunoSEQ multiplex PCR, and TCRdb's table has in-frame clones only and misses some. The sample comprises about 110,000 clones, 75% of which are singletons, and 2.5% to 3.5% rests with the top ten. The source is a male donor in good health and CMV-seropositive. Sample: PBMCs. J is TRBJ2-7 and V is TRBV6-5; weak D call: TRBD1 (6 bases). CDR3 protein: CASSLVWGREQYF. The CDR3 nucleotides are TGTGCCAGCAGTTTGGTCTGGGGGCGCGAGCAGTACTTC.